This T cell receptor beta chain was identified during a study of blood T cell repertoires in COVID-19. The overall study: From T cells, B-cell-depleted T cells, or PBMCs came the material, which was cDNA or gDNA.

In the authors' workflow: Researchers report that nucleated cell counts were estimated from reference gene primer amplification. Measured with immunoSEQ multiplex PCR; TCRdb has only the in-frame clones, and not every one. D and trimming come from the DNA, and the V and J calls and clone size come from that table. The sample contains under 200,000 clones, roughly 84% of which appear only once. The CDR3 is 13 amino acids. V gave up 2 bases and J gave up 0 bases, with 4 bases separating them. CDR1 is KGHSY and CDR2 is FQNENV in the germline V gene. This rearrangement joins TRBV16 to TRBJ1-1, with D hard to call. This TCR was recovered from a human donor in a cohort sampled during active COVID-19. Sequences were obtained from peripheral blood. The CDR3 coding sequence is TGTGCCAGCAGCCAAACACTGAACACTGAAGCTTTCTTT. This codes for CASSQTLNTEAFF. Supplemented by reference TRBV16 and TRBJ1-1, the full variable domain reads GEEVAQTPKHLVRGEGQKAKLYCAPIKGHSYVFWYQQVLKNEFKFLISFQNENVFDETGMPKERFSAKCLPNSPCSLEIQATKLEDSAVYFCASSQTLNTEAFFGQGTRLTVV.